This T cell receptor beta chain came from a study of molecular identifiers for immune sequencing clone quantification. MiXCR was run by TCRdb on the PCR reads, yielding one entry per CDR3 protein. This table has about 320,000 distinct CDR3 sequences, about 20% appearing once. Study results and caveats: Over 97% of effector molecules, yet under 1% of naive-cell molecules, were held by clones above 20 RNA copies.

This clonotype came up many times. The antigen is unknown. This sequence originates from a human donor in good health. Some libraries in this study had Jurkat cell RNA spiked in. The specimen was naive CD8+ T cells from blood, with Jurkat cell RNA spiked in. Regarding subset: FACS-sorted CD8+CD4-CCR7+CD45RA+ naive T cells.

The chain's CDR3 is CSVETGQGTIRVSYNEQFF. In DNA form, the CDR3 reads TGCAGCGTTGAGACAGGACAGGGCACTATCCGGGTCTCCTACAATGAGCAGTTCTTC. The rearrangement uses TRBV29-1 and TRBJ2-1; TRBD1 aligns across 8 bases. J gave up 0 bases and V 3 bases, and 16 bases lay outside the gene matches. Germline lookup yields CDR1 SQVTM and CDR2 ANQGSEA. The CDR3 consists of 19 residues.